The sequence of this T cell receptor (beta chain) was determined in a study of response to subunit inactivated influenza vaccine. TCRdb called the RT-PCR reads again in MiXCR, with one record for every CDR3 protein. Here the sample spans more than 550,000 distinct CDR3 sequences, 12% being singletons. Trimming took 6 bases from V and 0 from J; bases not matched to a gene: 5. The germline CDR1 and CDR2 sequences are ENHRY and SYGVKD. The CDR3 extends over 15 amino acids. This clonotype was seen more than once but under ten times. The chain uses TRBV10-3 and TRBJ1-5; 7 bases line up with TRBD1. The TCR was taken from a man in his forties or fifties who received an inactivated influenza vaccine. Specimen: PBMCs from blood, collected on the day of vaccination. This CDR3 is CAISGTDNSNQPQHF. The CDR3 bases are TGTGCCATCAGCGGGACAGACAATAGCAATCAGCCCCAGCATTTT.